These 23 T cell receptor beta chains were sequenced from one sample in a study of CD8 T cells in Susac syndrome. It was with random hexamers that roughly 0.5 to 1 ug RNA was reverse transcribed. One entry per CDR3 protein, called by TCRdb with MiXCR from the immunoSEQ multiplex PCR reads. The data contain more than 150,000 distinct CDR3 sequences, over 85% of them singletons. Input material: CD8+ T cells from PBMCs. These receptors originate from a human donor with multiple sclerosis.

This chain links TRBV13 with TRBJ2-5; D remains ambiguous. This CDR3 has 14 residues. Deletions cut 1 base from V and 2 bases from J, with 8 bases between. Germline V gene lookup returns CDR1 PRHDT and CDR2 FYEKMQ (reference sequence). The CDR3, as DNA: TGTGCCAGCAGCTTAGATGGGTTTCAAGAGACCCAGTACTTC. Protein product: CASSLDGFQETQYF.

The CDR3 spells CSARMTPDEQYF. The CDR3 DNA follows: TGCAGTGCTAGGATGACCCCCGACGAGCAGTACTTC. J is TRBJ2-7 and V is TRBV20-1; unclear D gene. CDR1 DFQATT and CDR2 SNEGSKA come from the germline V gene (reference sequence). The V and J ends lost 3 bases and 5 bases respectively, with 11 bases between them. The CDR3 consists of 12 residues.

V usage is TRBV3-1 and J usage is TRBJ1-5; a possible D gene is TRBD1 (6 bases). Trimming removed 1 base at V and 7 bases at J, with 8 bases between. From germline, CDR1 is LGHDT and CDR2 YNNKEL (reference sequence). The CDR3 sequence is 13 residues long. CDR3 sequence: CASSQADRQPQHF. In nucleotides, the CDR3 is TGTGCCAGCAGCCAAGCGGACAGACAGCCCCAGCATTTT.

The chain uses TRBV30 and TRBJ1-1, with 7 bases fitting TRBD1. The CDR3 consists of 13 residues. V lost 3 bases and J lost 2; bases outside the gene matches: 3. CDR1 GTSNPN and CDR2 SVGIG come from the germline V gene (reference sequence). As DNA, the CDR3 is TGTGCCTGGAGCGGGACAGACAACACTGAAGCTTTCTTT. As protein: CAWSGTDNTEAFF. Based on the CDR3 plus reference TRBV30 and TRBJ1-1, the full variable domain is SQTIHQWPATLVQPVGSPLSLECTVEGTSNPNLYWYRQAAGRGLQLLFYSVGIGQISSEVPQNLSASRPQDRQFILSSKKLLLSDSGFYLCAWSGTDNTEAFFGQGTRLTVV.

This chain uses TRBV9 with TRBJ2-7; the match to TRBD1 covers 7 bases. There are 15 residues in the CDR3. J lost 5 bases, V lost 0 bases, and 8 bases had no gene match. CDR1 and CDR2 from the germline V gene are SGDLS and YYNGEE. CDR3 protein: CASSVGDSPLDEQYF. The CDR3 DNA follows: TGTGCCAGCAGCGTAGGGGACAGTCCCTTGGACGAGCAGTACTTC. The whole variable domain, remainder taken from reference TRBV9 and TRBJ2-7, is DSGVTQTPKHLITATGQRVTLRCSPRSGDLSVYWYQQSLDQGLQFLIQYYNGEERAKGNILERFSAQQFPDLHSELNLSSLELGDSALYFCASSVGDSPLDEQYFGPGTRLTVT.

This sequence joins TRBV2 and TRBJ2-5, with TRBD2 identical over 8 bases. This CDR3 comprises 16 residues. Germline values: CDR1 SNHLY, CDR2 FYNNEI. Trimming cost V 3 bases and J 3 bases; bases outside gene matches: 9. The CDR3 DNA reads TGTGCCAGCAGTGACTCATTTTTGCGGGGGGAAGAGACCCAGTACTTC. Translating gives CASSDSFLRGEETQYF.

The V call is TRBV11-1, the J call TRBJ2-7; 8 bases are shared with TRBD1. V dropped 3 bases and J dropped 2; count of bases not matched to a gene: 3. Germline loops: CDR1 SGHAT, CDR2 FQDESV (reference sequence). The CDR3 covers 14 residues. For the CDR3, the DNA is TGTGCCAGCAGCTTTGAACAGGGGGCCTACGAGCAGTACTTC. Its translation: CASSFEQGAYEQYF.

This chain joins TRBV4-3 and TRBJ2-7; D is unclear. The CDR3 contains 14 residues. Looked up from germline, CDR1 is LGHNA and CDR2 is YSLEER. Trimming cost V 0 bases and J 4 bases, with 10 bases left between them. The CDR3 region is CASSQEAGFYEQYF. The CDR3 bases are TGCGCCAGCAGCCAAGAGGCTGGGTTTTACGAGCAGTACTTC.

The chain's CDR3 is CASSPGGRGYEQYF. The CDR3 DNA is TGTGCCAGCTCCCCGGGGGGCAGAGGCTACGAGCAGTACTTC. The chain couples TRBV27 to TRBJ2-7; D is perhaps TRBD2 (7 bases). Germline lookup yields CDR1 MNHEY and CDR2 SMNVEV (reference sequence). V was trimmed by 8 bases and J by 3 bases, leaving 17 bases between them. The CDR3 sequence is 14 residues long.

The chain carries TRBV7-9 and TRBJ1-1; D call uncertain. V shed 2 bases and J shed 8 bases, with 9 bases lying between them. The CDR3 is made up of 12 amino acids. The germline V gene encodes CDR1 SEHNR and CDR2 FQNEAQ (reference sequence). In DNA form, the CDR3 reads TGTGCCAGCAGCTTAAAGGGAGTAGAAGCTTTCTTT. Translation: CASSLKGVEAFF.

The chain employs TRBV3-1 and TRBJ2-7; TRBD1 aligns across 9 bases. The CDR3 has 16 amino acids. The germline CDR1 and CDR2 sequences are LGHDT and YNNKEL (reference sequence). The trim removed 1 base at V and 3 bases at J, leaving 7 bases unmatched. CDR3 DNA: TGTGCCAGCAGCCAAGCCTTCCGGGACAGGGACTACGAGCAGTACTTC. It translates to CASSQAFRDRDYEQYF.

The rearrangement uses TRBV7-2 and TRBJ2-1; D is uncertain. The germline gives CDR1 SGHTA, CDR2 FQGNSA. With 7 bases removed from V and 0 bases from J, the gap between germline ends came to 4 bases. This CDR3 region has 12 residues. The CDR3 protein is CASMSSYNEQFF. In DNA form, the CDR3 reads TGTGCCAGCATGAGCTCCTACAATGAGCAGTTCTTC.

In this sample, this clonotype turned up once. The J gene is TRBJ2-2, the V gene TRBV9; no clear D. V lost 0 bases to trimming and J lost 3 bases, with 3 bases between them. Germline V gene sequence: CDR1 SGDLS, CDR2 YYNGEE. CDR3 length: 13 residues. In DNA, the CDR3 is TGTGCCAGCAGCGTAGTAGACACCGGGGAGCTGTTTTTT. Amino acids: CASSVVDTGELFF.

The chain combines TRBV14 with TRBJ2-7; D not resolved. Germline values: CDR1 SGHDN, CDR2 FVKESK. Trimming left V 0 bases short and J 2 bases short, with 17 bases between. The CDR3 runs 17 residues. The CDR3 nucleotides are TGTGCCAGCAGCCAAGATTTTCGGCCCTCCTATCCCTACGAGCAGTACTTC. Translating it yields CASSQDFRPSYPYEQYF.

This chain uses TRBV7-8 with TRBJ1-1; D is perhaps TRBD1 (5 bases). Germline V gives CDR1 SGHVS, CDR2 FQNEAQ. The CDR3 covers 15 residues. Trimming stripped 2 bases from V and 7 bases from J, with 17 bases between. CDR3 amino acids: CASSLTGGGAVEAFF. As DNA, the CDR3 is TGTGCCAGCAGCTTAACGGGGGGAGGGGCGGTTGAAGCTTTCTTT. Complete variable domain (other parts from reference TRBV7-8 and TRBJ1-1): GAGVSQSPRYKVAKRGQDVALRCDPISGHVSLFWYQQALGQGPEFLTYFQNEAQLDKSGLPSDRFFAERPEGSVSTLKIQRTQQEDSAVYLCASSLTGGGAVEAFFGQGTRLTVV.

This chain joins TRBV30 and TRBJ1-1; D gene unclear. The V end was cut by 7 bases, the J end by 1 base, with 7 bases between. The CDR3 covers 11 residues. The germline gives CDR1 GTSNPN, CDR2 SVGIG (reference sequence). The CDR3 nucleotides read TGTGCCTCGCAGGAGAACACTGAAGCTTTCTTT. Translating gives CASQENTEAFF.

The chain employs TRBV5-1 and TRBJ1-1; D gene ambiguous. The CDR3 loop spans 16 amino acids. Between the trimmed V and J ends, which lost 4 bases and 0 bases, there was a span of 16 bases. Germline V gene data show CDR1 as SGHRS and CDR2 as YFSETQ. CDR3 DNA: TGCGCCAGCAGCCTGGACTTTGGAGGTTTGAACACTGAAGCTTTCTTT. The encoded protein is CASSLDFGGLNTEAFF.

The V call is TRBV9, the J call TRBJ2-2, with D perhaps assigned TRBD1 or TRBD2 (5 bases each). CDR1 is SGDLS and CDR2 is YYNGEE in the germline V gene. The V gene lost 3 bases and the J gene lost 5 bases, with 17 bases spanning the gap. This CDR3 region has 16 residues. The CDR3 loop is CASSAGTGSRTGELFF. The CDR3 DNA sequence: TGTGCCAGCAGCGCGGGAACAGGATCAAGGACCGGGGAGCTGTTTTTT.

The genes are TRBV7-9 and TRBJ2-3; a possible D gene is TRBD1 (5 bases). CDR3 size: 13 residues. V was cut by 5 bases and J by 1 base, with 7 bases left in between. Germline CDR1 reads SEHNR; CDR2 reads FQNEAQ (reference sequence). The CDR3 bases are TGTGCCAGCAGCCCACAGGGCACAGATACGCAGTATTTT. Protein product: CASSPQGTDTQYF.

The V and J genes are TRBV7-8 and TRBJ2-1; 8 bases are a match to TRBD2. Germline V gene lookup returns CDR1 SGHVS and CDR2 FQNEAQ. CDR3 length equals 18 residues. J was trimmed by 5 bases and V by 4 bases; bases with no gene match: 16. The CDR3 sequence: CASSSSRIPGGKNNEQFF. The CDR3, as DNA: TGTGCCAGCAGCTCCTCCCGAATTCCGGGAGGGAAAAACAATGAGCAGTTCTTC.

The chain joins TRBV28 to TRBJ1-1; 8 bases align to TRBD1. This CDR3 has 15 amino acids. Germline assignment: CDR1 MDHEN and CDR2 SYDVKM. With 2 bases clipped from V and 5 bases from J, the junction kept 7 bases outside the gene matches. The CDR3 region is CASSLTQGARTEAFF. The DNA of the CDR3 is TGTGCCAGCAGTTTAACCCAGGGGGCGAGAACTGAAGCTTTCTTT.

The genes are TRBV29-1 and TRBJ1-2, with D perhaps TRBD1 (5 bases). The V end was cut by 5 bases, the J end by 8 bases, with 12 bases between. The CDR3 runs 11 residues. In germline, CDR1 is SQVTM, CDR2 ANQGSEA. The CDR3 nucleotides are TGCAGCGTTTGGAGGGGCGCAGGCTACACCTTC. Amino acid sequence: CSVWRGAGYTF.

The CDR3 nucleotides read TGTGCCAGCAGCCCCTCTGGGCGGGGGGGCGGCGAGCAGTACTTC. As protein: CASSPSGRGGGEQYF. The genes are TRBV7-8 and TRBJ2-7; 9 nucleotides line up with TRBD2. CDR3 length equals 15 residues. In germline, CDR1 is SGHVS, CDR2 FQNEAQ. J was trimmed by 6 bases and V by 5 bases; bases with no gene match: 11. Looking up the rest from reference TRBV7-8 and TRBJ2-7 gives the full variable domain: GAGVSQSPRYKVAKRGQDVALRCDPISGHVSLFWYQQALGQGPEFLTYFQNEAQLDKSGLPSDRFFAERPEGSVSTLKIQRTQQEDSAVYLCASSPSGRGGGEQYFGPGTRLTVT.